Sequencing of this T cell receptor beta chain was carried out in a study of neurological immune-mediated disorders. Study-wide results and caveats: The study phylogenetically grouped the repertoires of 18 of 34 multiple sclerosis patients into one related-CDR3 cluster, a possible signature. None of the CDR3 amino acid sequences found in expanded clones was shared across subjects. This suggests that the TCR-beta repertoires were private in all groups.

The sorted libraries involved the use of 800,000 to 1,000,000 CD4+ or CD8+ T cells. 5'RACE with 10-nucleotide random UMIs produced the cDNA. TCRdb independently ran MiXCR on the 5' RACE reads; one entry per CDR3 protein. This table has roughly 52,000 distinct CDR3 sequences, just under 4% appearing once. Germline values: CDR1 SGHRS, CDR2 YFSETQ. V lost 2 bases to trimming and J lost 2 bases; unmatched junction nucleotides: 9. CDR3 length: 16 residues. This clonotype came up many times. Antigen unknown. The chain uses TRBV5-1 and TRBJ1-2; 7 bases are shared with TRBD1. The receptor's source is a woman in her forties with multiple sclerosis. The source material was CD4+ T cells from blood. The CDR3 nucleotides read TGCGCCAGCAGCTTTGGGGAAAGAGGGGGCAACTATGGCTACACCTTC. Translated: CASSFGERGGNYGYTF.